The 26 T cell receptor beta chains below come from one sample, sequenced in a study of shared T cell receptors in the human thymus. Method: immunoSEQ multiplex PCR; TCRdb's copy keeps in-frame clones and lacks some. In the table there are hundreds of thousands of clones, approximately 89% of which are singletons. These data also featured in a second study, about human thymus T cells.

Sample: thymocytes. These receptors were obtained from a boy less than two years old with a congenital heart defect.

The gene calls are TRBV5-6 and TRBJ2-3; 11 bases match TRBD2. With V trimmed by 4 bases and J by 9 bases, 13 bases remained unmatched. Germline loops: CDR1 SGHDT, CDR2 YYEEEE. The CDR3 sequence is 16 residues long. The CDR3 loop reads CASSIGLAGPPGTQYF. The CDR3 coding sequence is TGTGCCAGCAGCATTGGACTAGCGGGCCCCCCGGGCACGCAGTATTTT.

In this sample, this clone turned up once. The gene calls are TRBV9 and TRBJ2-3; 10 bases map to TRBD1. Germline lookup yields CDR1 SGDLS and CDR2 YYNGEE. V shed 2 bases, J shed 7 bases, and the junction held 7 bases outside the gene matches. This CDR3 has 15 residues. The CDR3 DNA reads as TGTGCCAGCAGCGTCCGGGACAGGGGTTTTAATACGCAGTATTTT. It encodes CASSVRDRGFNTQYF.

The gene calls are TRBV9 and TRBJ1-1, with 8 nucleotides matching TRBD1. The junction had 6 bases not matched to a gene; V was cut back by 3 bases and J by 5 bases. Germline V gene sequence: CDR1 SGDLS, CDR2 YYNGEE. There are 14 residues in the CDR3. CDR3 DNA: TGTGCCAGCAGCGCATCGCGACAGGGGACTGAAGCTTTCTTT. This encodes CASSASRQGTEAFF.

The rearrangement joins TRBV14 to TRBJ2-3; a possible D gene is TRBD1 (6 bases). V dropped 4 bases and J dropped 2 bases, with 13 bases sitting between them. This CDR3 has 15 residues. Germline V gene data show CDR1 as SGHDN and CDR2 as FVKESK. The chain's CDR3 is CASSRRQAVTDTQYF. The CDR3 coding sequence is TGTGCCAGCAGCCGCCGACAGGCGGTCACAGATACGCAGTATTTT.

The rearrangement joins TRBV9 to TRBJ2-3, with 10 nucleotides matching TRBD2. The CDR3 spans 16 residues. Looked up from germline, CDR1 is SGDLS and CDR2 is YYNGEE. Germline trimming cut 0 bases from V and 2 bases from J; bases unmatched to any gene: 3. This chain's CDR3 is CASSVETSGFTDTQYF. In DNA form, the CDR3 reads TGTGCCAGCAGCGTAGAGACTAGCGGGTTCACAGATACGCAGTATTTT. Full variable domain (remainder filled in from reference TRBV9 and TRBJ2-3): DSGVTQTPKHLITATGQRVTLRCSPRSGDLSVYWYQQSLDQGLQFLIQYYNGEERAKGNILERFSAQQFPDLHSELNLSSLELGDSALYFCASSVETSGFTDTQYFGPGTRLTVL.

This clone was seen a single time. V and J are TRBV11-2 and TRBJ2-7, with 7 bases identical to TRBD1. This CDR3 is 15 amino acids long. Germline CDR1 and CDR2: SGHAT and FQNNGV. Trimming took 1 base from V and 3 from J; bases not matched to a gene: 6. CDR3: CASSLAPGGNYEQYF. CDR3 nucleotides: TGTGCCAGCAGCTTAGCTCCAGGGGGTAACTACGAGCAGTACTTC.

V gene TRBV7-9 combines with J gene TRBJ1-3; TRBD1 agrees at 8 bases. Looked up from germline, CDR1 is SEHNR and CDR2 is FQNEAQ (reference sequence). J was trimmed by 0 bases and V by 1 base; bases with no gene match: 5. This CDR3 has 17 amino acids. DNA for the CDR3: TGTGCCAGCAGCTTAGTGGGGACAGGAGTCTCTGGAAACACCATATATTTT. This encodes CASSLVGTGVSGNTIYF. The full variable domain, its missing parts supplied by reference TRBV7-9 and TRBJ1-3, is DTGVSQNPRHKITKRGQNVTFRCDPISEHNRLYWYRQTLGQGPEFLTYFQNEAQLEKSRLLSDRFSAERPKGSFSTLEIQRTEQGDSAMYLCASSLVGTGVSGNTIYFGEGSWLTVV.

This chain uses TRBV5-1 with TRBJ2-1, with 7 bases that match TRBD2. V gave up 6 bases and J gave up 0 bases; unmatched junction bases: 6. There are 15 residues in the CDR3. Per germline, CDR1 SGHRS and CDR2 YFSETQ. The CDR3 sequence: CASTRGRDSYNEQFF. The CDR3 DNA is TGCGCCAGCACACGGGGGAGGGACTCCTACAATGAGCAGTTCTTC.

The V gene is TRBV28, the J gene TRBJ2-7, with 12 bases fitting TRBD2. The CDR3 sequence is 16 residues long. Germline assignment: CDR1 MDHEN and CDR2 SYDVKM. Trimming at V came to 4 bases and at J to 5 bases, leaving 9 bases not matched to a gene. CDR3 protein: CASSCRTSGAWNEQYF. The CDR3 nucleotides read TGTGCCAGCAGTTGTCGGACTAGCGGGGCATGGAACGAGCAGTACTTC.

The chain combines TRBV5-1 with TRBJ2-3; D unclear. Trimming shortened V by 4 bases and J by 1 base, and 13 bases separated the two germline ends. Per germline, CDR1 SGHRS and CDR2 YFSETQ. The length of the CDR3 is 15 residues. The CDR3 DNA reads as TGCGCCAGCAGCCCGTGTGTCAGGCGCACAGATACGCAGTATTTT. It translates to CASSPCVRRTDTQYF.

The chain carries TRBV19 and TRBJ2-7, with 7 bases fitting TRBD2. The CDR3 loop spans 13 amino acids. With 4 bases clipped from V and 7 bases from J, the junction kept 7 bases outside the gene matches. CDR1 and CDR2 from the germline V gene are LNHDA and SQIVND (reference sequence). The CDR3 is CASSKYRRGEQYF. CDR3 DNA sequence: TGTGCCAGTAGTAAATACAGGCGGGGGGAGCAGTACTTC.

This clone turned up a few times. The gene calls are TRBV28 and TRBJ1-4; D remains ambiguous. The CDR3 spans 10 residues. V was shortened by 6 bases and J by 8 bases, with 4 bases between the two germline ends. Germline V gene sequence: CDR1 MDHEN, CDR2 SYDVKM. The CDR3 DNA is TGTGCCAGCAGGCGCGAAAAACTGTTTTTT. Translating it yields CASRREKLFF. Complete variable domain (other parts from reference TRBV28 and TRBJ1-4): DVKVTQSSRYLVKRTGEKVFLECVQDMDHENMFWYRQDPGLGLRLIYFSYDVKMKEKGDIPEGYSVSREKKERFSLILESASTNQTSMYLCASRREKLFFGSGTQLSVL.

The sample holds a few counts of this clone. V is TRBV5-4 and J is TRBJ1-2; D remains unclear. The CDR3 totals 16 residues. Germline CDR1 is SGHNT and CDR2 is YYREEE (reference sequence). V was cut by 4 bases and J by 3 bases, with 19 bases left in between. This CDR3 reads CASSPWAGRLYYGYTF. The CDR3 region has the DNA TGTGCCAGCAGCCCTTGGGCCGGCCGCTTGTACTATGGCTACACCTTC.

This chain joins TRBV19 and TRBJ2-3; no reliable D call. This CDR3 is built from 16 residues. The V gene lost 3 bases and the J gene lost 2 bases, with 15 bases spanning the gap. Looked up from germline, CDR1 is LNHDA and CDR2 is SQIVND (reference sequence). The CDR3 is CASSIGSARHTDTQYF. As DNA, the CDR3 is TGTGCCAGTAGTATCGGAAGTGCGCGACACACAGATACGCAGTATTTT.

The chain uses TRBV9 and TRBJ2-3; 9 bases map to TRBD2. The CDR3 contains 16 residues. With V trimmed by 0 bases and J by 2 bases, 4 bases remained unmatched. CDR1 SGDLS and CDR2 YYNGEE come from the germline V gene. CDR3 amino acids: CASSVGSSGVTDTQYF. DNA of the CDR3: TGTGCCAGCAGCGTAGGGTCTAGCGGGGTCACAGATACGCAGTATTTT.

The rearrangement links TRBV28 to TRBJ2-7; the match to TRBD1 covers 11 bases. CDR1 is MDHEN, CDR2 SYDVKM, per germline. The CDR3 totals 15 residues. V was clipped by 4 bases and J by 4 bases; unmatched bases: 6. CDR3 region: CASSSRTGGPYEQYF. CDR3 coding DNA: TGTGCCAGCAGTTCACGGACAGGGGGCCCTTACGAGCAGTACTTC.

The chain recombines TRBV28 with TRBJ2-3; the match to TRBD1 covers 7 bases. This CDR3 contains 15 residues. Germline CDR1 and CDR2: MDHEN and SYDVKM. J gave up 2 bases and V 7 bases, and 9 bases lay outside the gene matches. In DNA, the CDR3 is TGTGCCAGCAAAACCGGGACAGCAAACACAGATACGCAGTATTTT. Amino acid sequence: CASKTGTANTDTQYF. Based on the CDR3 plus reference TRBV28 and TRBJ2-3, the full variable domain is DVKVTQSSRYLVKRTGEKVFLECVQDMDHENMFWYRQDPGLGLRLIYFSYDVKMKEKGDIPEGYSVSREKKERFSLILESASTNQTSMYLCASKTGTANTDTQYFGPGTRLTVL.

The rearrangement joins TRBV4-1 to TRBJ1-1; 8 positions match TRBD1. The CDR3 spans 17 residues. Germline V lookup: CDR1 MGHRA, CDR2 YSYEKL. V lost 0 bases and J lost 6; bases outside the gene matches: 12. DNA of the CDR3: TGCGCCAGCAGCCAAGATGAGGCTGACAGGGGTTATTCTGAAGCTTTCTTT. This sequence encodes CASSQDEADRGYSEAFF.

The chain joins TRBV28 to TRBJ2-1, with unresolved D. From germline, CDR1 is MDHEN and CDR2 SYDVKM. V lost 6 bases to trimming and J lost 5 bases, with 11 bases between them. The CDR3 spans 13 residues. The CDR3 DNA follows: TGTGCCAGCAGCTCTAGTGACGACAATGAGCAGTTCTTC. Amino acid sequence: CASSSSDDNEQFF.

In nucleotides, the CDR3 is TGTGCCAGCACCAGGACAGCGAACACCGGGGAGCTGTTTTTT. Protein sequence: CASTRTANTGELFF. The chain couples TRBV6-5 to TRBJ2-2; TRBD1 is a possible D gene (6 bases). The V end lost 7 bases, the J end lost 0 bases, and 9 bases lay between the germline ends. CDR1 and CDR2 from the germline V gene are MNHEY and SVGAGI. The length of the CDR3 is 14 residues.

The chain combines TRBV9 with TRBJ2-6; perhaps TRBD1 as D (6 bases). This CDR3 spans 16 amino acids. Germline CDR1 reads SGDLS; CDR2 reads YYNGEE. The germline V and J ends were trimmed by 3 bases and 0 bases, with 10 bases remaining between them. CDR3 residues: CASSGRGGSGANVLTF. The CDR3 nucleotides read TGTGCCAGCAGCGGGAGAGGGGGCTCTGGGGCCAACGTCCTGACTTTC. Full variable domain (outside the CDR3, taken from reference TRBV9 and TRBJ2-6): DSGVTQTPKHLITATGQRVTLRCSPRSGDLSVYWYQQSLDQGLQFLIQYYNGEERAKGNILERFSAQQFPDLHSELNLSSLELGDSALYFCASSGRGGSGANVLTFGAGSRLTVL.

V is TRBV28 and J is TRBJ2-7; TRBD2 agrees at 9 bases. V shed 6 bases, J shed 3 bases, and the junction held 9 bases outside the gene matches. This CDR3 has 15 amino acids. Germline CDR1 reads MDHEN; CDR2 reads SYDVKM. DNA for the CDR3: TGTGCCAGCAGCACCCAGACTAGCGGTGGCTACGAGCAGTACTTC. Translating it yields CASSTQTSGGYEQYF.

In DNA, the CDR3 is TGTGCCAGCAGTTGGGGACTAGCGGGAGGATCCCACGAGCAGTACTTC. Its translation is CASSWGLAGGSHEQYF. The chain combines TRBV28 with TRBJ2-7; 15 positions match TRBD2. Germline trimming cut 4 bases from V and 5 bases from J; bases unmatched to any gene: 6. This CDR3 has 16 residues. The germline gives CDR1 MDHEN, CDR2 SYDVKM.

This clone was seen a single time. J is TRBJ2-5 and V is TRBV9; the D is unclear. Germline V gives CDR1 SGDLS, CDR2 YYNGEE. Between the trimmed V and J ends, which lost 3 bases and 5 bases, there was a span of 17 bases. The CDR3 contains 15 residues. The CDR3 loop reads CASSAEQTPWETQYF. CDR3 in DNA: TGTGCCAGCAGCGCAGAACAGACACCCTGGGAGACCCAGTACTTC.

This clone was recorded only once. The chain combines TRBV28 with TRBJ2-7; 11 bases match TRBD2. This CDR3 spans 16 amino acids. Germline lookup yields CDR1 MDHEN and CDR2 SYDVKM. After removal of 6 bases from V and 4 bases from J, the junction contained 11 bases not matched to a gene. The CDR3 DNA is TGTGCCAGCAGACCTAGCGGGGGGACCATACCTTACGAGCAGTACTTC. Protein: CASRPSGGTIPYEQYF.

This clone was detected once. This rearrangement joins TRBV19 to TRBJ2-3; D perhaps matches TRBD1 (5 bases). CDR3 size: 15 residues. CDR1 is LNHDA, CDR2 SQIVND, per germline (reference sequence). V lost 6 bases to trimming and J lost 2 bases, with 15 bases between them. For the CDR3, the DNA is TGTGCCAGTAGGAATGAGACAGATTACACAGATACGCAGTATTTT. It translates to CASRNETDYTDTQYF. Full variable domain (outside the CDR3, taken from reference TRBV19 and TRBJ2-3): DGGITQSPKYLFRKEGQNVTLSCEQNLNHDAMYWYRQDPGQGLRLIYYSQIVNDFQKGDIAEGYSVSREKKESFPLTVTSAQKNPTAFYLCASRNETDYTDTQYFGPGTRLTVL.